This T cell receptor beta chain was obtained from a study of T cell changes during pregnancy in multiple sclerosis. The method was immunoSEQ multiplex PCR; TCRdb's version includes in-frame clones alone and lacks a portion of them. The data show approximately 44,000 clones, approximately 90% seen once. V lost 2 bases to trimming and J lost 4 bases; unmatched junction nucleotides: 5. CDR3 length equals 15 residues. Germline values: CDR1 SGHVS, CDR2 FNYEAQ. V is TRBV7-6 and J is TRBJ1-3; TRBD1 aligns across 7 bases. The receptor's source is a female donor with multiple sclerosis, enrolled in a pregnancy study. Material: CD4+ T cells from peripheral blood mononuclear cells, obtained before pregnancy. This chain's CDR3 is CASSLRGGAGNTIYF. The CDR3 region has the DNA TGTGCCAGCAGCTTAAGAGGGGGCGCGGGAAACACCATATATTTT.